This record covers a single T cell receptor beta chain. This clone was found once. The antigen it recognizes is unknown. Base qualities are not recorded, but no much larger clone differs from it by a single base. The data were taken from a study of T cell responses to AZD1222 COVID-19 vaccine listed by TCRdb under 2021. Some background on the complete study: A total of about 230 trial participants underwent TCR sequencing, of whom about 210 received two doses of AZD1222 and around 25 received two doses of the MenACWY control vaccine. Trial participants were enrolled by age into subgroups of 18-55, 56-69 and 70-plus years, and around 150, 29 and 61 TCR-sequenced participants, respectively, were included in these subgroups.

The CDR3 regions of human TCRbeta chains were analyzed by immunosequencing. The original pipeline was this. TCRs in the repertoires were compared against a reference library of SARS-CoV-2-specific TCRs that had been generated with the MIRA antigen-specificity platform. Breadth was defined as the fraction of unique TCRs that were SARS-CoV-2-associated, and depth was defined as the fraction of total T cells that were SARS-CoV-2-associated. Using the MIRA data, each spike-specific TCR was assigned both to the spike region to which the TCR was reactive and to a CD4 or CD8 class. Log10-transformed breadth and depth values were compared by one-way ANOVA with Sidak's multiple comparisons tests. Not all clones reach the TCRdb copy of this immuneACCESS table, which keeps in-frame sequences only. Checked studies attribute under half of the gap to unresolved V genes and leave the rest unexplained. That table gives V, J and clone size, and the DNA gave D and trimming. For this sample there are 100,000 to 150,000 clones; about 89% appear just once. The top ten clones comprise roughly 10% of the sample.

Beyond this particular receptor, the publication reports: Conclusions about previously exposed vaccinees are limited because only five or six AZD1222 recipients were SARS-CoV-2 seropositive at baseline. No day 14 peak-response samples were available, so repertoires were characterized only after the peak T cell response. Reportedly, almost half of the unique spike-specific TCRs recognized epitopes lying outside the regions that are mutated in the B.1.351 and B.1.1.7 variants. Participants were mostly white British, with more females than males. The authors suggested clonal diversity may have been underestimated. After two AZD1222 doses, both the breadth and the depth of spike-specific TCRs were significantly higher than at day 0 and than in MenACWY recipients. In the small 56-69-year group, the increase in depth fell short of significance, most likely because of low power. The vaccine-associated CD4 TCRs covered the entire spike protein, and the dominant responses fell in regions 160-218 and 743-854.

The time point label of this sample denotes: baseline before first vaccination. This sample's treatment or condition label indicates: meningococcal conjugate vaccine given as trial control. The vaccinee samples were drawn from two UK trials, COV001 and COV002, one of which was a single-blind randomized controlled phase 2/3 trial testing AZD1222 (ChAdOx1 nCoV-19) in healthy adults. For TCRbeta chain sequencing, PBMC samples were collected from trial participants at day 0 and at day 28 after the second dose. The source is an adult in good health. Sequencing was performed on peripheral blood, taken on day 0 of MenACWY control vaccination.

The CDR3 protein: CASSSVLAGLYEQYF. Here is the DNA: TGTGCCAGCAGCTCAGTACTAGCGGGGTTATACGAGCAGTACTTC. The chain employs TRBV5-6 and TRBJ2-7, with TRBD2 matching 10 junction bases. Here V drops 3 bases and J drops 4 bases, and the junction holds 7 bases not matched to any gene. Sequences SGHDT (CDR1) and YYEEEE (CDR2) are obtained from the germline V gene. The CDR3, from cysteine to phenylalanine, totals 15 residues. Only the CDR3 region is kept as DNA, spanning 45 bases read in frame from base 1.